This entry features one TCR beta chain sequence. Its specificity is unknown. The sample is drawn from a study of cytomegalovirus exposure and HLA in healthy donors. Study results and limitations: As a later analysis showed, a missense DCLRE1C variant was linked to trimming of TCR beta V- and J-genes. It was reportedly the case that the classifier diagnosed cytomegalovirus status with high specificity and sensitivity.

With 60 Vbeta and 13 Jbeta primers, the PCR was carried out. Assay used: immunoSEQ multiplex PCR; TCRdb lists only in-frame clones, some missing. The table shows about 250,000 clones, with about 90% occurring only once. Trimming took 6 bases from V and 4 from J, leaving 7 bases between them. The CDR3 is made up of 11 amino acids. In germline, CDR1 is SNHLY, CDR2 FYNNEI. The clonotype comes from a girl aged 2-10 years in good health and CMV-seronegative. Specimen: PBMCs. The rearrangement uses TRBV2 and TRBJ2-7; D unresolved. The CDR3 DNA reads TGTGCCAGCAGGGAGCATTACGAGCAGTACTTC. Amino acids: CASREHYEQYF. Full variable domain (missing parts from reference TRBV2 and TRBJ2-7): EPEVTQTPSHQVTQMGQEVILRCVPISNHLYFYWYRQILGQKVEFLVSFYNNEISEKSEIFDDQFSVERPDGSNFTLKIRSTKLEDSAMYFCASREHYEQYFGPGTRLTVT.